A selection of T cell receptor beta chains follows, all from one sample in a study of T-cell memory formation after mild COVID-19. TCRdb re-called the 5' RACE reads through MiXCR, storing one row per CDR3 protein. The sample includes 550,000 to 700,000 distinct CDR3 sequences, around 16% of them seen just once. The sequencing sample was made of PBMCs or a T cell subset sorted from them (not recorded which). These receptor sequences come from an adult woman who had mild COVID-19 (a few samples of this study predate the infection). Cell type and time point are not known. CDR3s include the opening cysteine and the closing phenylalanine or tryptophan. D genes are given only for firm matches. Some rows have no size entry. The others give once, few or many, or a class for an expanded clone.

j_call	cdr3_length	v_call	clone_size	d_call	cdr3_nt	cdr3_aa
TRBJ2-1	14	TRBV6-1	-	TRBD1	TGTGCCAGCGTCCGGGACAGGGGCAACAATGAGCAGTTCTTC	CASVRDRGNNEQFF
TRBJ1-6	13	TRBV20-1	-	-	TGCAGTGCTAGAAAGACAGTTAATTCACCCCTCCACTTT	CSARKTVNSPLHF
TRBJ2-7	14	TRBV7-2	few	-	TGTGCCAGCAGCTTATTTAGGCGGTCCTACGAGCAGTACTTC	CASSLFRRSYEQYF
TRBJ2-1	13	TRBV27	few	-	TGTGCCAGCGCGGGTAGCCCCTACAATGAGCAGTTCTTC	CASAGSPYNEQFF
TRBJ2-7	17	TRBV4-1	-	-	TGCGCCAGCAGCCAAGGGTCAGCAGGGGACTCGTCCTACGAGCAGTACTTC	CASSQGSAGDSSYEQYF
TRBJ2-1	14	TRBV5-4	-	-	TGTGCCAGCAGATCCGCGGGTAGCGTGAATGAGCAGTTCTTC	CASRSAGSVNEQFF
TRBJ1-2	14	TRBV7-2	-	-	TGTGCCAGCAGCCGTGAGGGACAAAACTATGGCTACACCTTC	CASSREGQNYGYTF
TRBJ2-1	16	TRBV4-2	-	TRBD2	TGTGCCAGCAGCCAAGTAGCGGGGAGGGACTACAATGAGCAGTTCTTC	CASSQVAGRDYNEQFF
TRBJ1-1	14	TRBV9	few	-	TGTGCCAGCAGCGTAGGAGAGATTGACACTGAAGCTTTCTTT	CASSVGEIDTEAFF
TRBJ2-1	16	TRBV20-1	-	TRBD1	TGCAGTGCCAGGACAGGGGCTTTGGGCTCCTACAATGAGCAGTTCTTC	CSARTGALGSYNEQFF
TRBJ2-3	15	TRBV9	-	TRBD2	TGTGCCAGCAGCTACAGCGGGAGTATTGCAGATACGCAGTATTTT	CASSYSGSIADTQYF
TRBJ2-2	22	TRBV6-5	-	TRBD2	TGTGCCAGCAGTTACTCGACGGCGGGGAGCGGGGTCATCCCCGCGAACACCGGGGAGCTGTTTTTT	CASSYSTAGSGVIPANTGELFF
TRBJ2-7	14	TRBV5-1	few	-	TGCGCCAGCAGCTTGGGTTCACAGGTCTACGAGCAGTACTTC	CASSLGSQVYEQYF
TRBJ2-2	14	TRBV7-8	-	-	TGTGCCAGCAGCTTATTGGGCAGGGCCTGGGAGCTGTTTTTT	CASSLLGRAWELFF
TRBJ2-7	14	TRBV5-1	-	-	TGCGCCAGCAGCTTCGTACGGATGTCCTACGAGCAGTACTTC	CASSFVRMSYEQYF
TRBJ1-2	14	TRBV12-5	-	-	TGTGCTAGTGGTTTCTCAGCAGGGGAAGAAGGCTACACCTTC	CASGFSAGEEGYTF
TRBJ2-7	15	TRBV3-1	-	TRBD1	TGTGCCAGCAGCCAAGTCGGGACAGGGATCTACGAGCAGTACTTC	CASSQVGTGIYEQYF
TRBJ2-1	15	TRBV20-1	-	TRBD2	TGCAGTGCTAGAGGGACTAGCGGGCTGTATAATGAGCAGTTCTTC	CSARGTSGLYNEQFF
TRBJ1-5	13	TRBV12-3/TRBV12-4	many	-	TGTGCCAGCAGAGGGACGGGGAATCAGCCCCAGCATTTT	CASRGTGNQPQHF
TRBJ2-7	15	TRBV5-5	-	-	TGTGCCAGCAGCTTGGCCACGGGGCATCAATACGAGCAGTACTTC	CASSLATGHQYEQYF
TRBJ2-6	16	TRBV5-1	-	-	TGCGCCAGCAGCTTGGACGGTAGCTCTGGGGCCAACGTCCTGACTTTC	CASSLDGSSGANVLTF
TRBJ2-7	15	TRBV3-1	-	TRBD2	TGTGCCAGCAGCACTCGGACTAGCGGGGCCTACGAGCAGTACTTC	CASSTRTSGAYEQYF
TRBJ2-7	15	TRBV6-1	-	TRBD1	TGTGCCAGCAGTGAAAACCAGGGGGAAGGCTACGAGCAGTACTTC	CASSENQGEGYEQYF
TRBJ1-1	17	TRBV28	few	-	TGTGCCAGCAGTGTCGGGGGCCCTAAGGGTATGAACACTGAAGCTTTCTTT	CASSVGGPKGMNTEAFF
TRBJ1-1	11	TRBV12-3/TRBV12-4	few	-	TGTGCCAGCAGTGGGGAAGCTGAAGCTTTCTTT	CASSGEAEAFF
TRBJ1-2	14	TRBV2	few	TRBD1	TGTGCCAGCAGTGAAACGGCCATAGGGGGCGGCTACACCTTC	CASSETAIGGGYTF
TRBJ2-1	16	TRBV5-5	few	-	TGTGCCAGCAGCTTGATTCCCGTAACTAGAGGGAATGAGCAGTTCTTC	CASSLIPVTRGNEQFF
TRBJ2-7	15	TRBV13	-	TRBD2	TGTGCCAGCAGCCCCACCGGGACTAGCGGGTTCGAGCAGTACTTC	CASSPTGTSGFEQYF
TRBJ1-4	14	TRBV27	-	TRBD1	TGTGCCAGCAGTTTGACAGGGGGCCGGGAAAAACTGTTTTTT	CASSLTGGREKLFF
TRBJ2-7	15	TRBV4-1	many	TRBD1	TGCGCCAGCAGCCAAGGGGGACAGGGGGGCTACGAGCAGTACTTC	CASSQGGQGGYEQYF